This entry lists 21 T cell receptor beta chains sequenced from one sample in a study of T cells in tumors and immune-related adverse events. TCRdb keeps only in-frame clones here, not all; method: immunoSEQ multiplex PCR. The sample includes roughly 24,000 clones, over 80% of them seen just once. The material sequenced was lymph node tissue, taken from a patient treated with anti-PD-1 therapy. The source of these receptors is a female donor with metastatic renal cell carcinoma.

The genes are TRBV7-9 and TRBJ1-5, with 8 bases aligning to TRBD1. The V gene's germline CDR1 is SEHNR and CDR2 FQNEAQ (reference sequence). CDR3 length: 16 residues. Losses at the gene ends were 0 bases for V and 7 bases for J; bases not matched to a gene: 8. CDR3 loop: CASSLAGGRGHQPQHF. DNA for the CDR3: TGTGCCAGCAGCTTAGCCGGAGGCAGGGGGCACCAGCCCCAGCATTTT.

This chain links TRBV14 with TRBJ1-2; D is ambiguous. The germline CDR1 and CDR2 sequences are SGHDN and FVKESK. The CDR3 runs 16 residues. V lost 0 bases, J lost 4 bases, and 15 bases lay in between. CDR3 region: CASSQDLGNFAYGYTF. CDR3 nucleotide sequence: TGTGCCAGCAGCCAAGATTTGGGGAATTTCGCCTATGGCTACACCTTC. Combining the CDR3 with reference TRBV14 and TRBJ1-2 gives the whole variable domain EAGVTQFPSHSVIEKGQTVTLRCDPISGHDNLYWYRRVMGKEIKFLLHFVKESKQDESGMPNNRFLAERTGGTYSTLKVQPAELEDSGVYFCASSQDLGNFAYGYTFGSGTRLTVV.

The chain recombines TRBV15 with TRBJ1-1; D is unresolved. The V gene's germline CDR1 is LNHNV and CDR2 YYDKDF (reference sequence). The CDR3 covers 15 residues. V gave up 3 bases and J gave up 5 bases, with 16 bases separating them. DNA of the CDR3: TGTGCCACCAGCAGCTATGGTCGAGGCTTAACTGAAGCTTTCTTT. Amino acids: CATSSYGRGLTEAFF.

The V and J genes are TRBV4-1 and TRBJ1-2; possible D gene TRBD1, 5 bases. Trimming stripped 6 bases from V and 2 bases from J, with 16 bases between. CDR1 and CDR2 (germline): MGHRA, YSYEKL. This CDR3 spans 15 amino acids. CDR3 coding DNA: TGCGCCAGCAGGTTCATCGAAGGGGCCAACTATGGCTACACCTTC. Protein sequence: CASRFIEGANYGYTF.

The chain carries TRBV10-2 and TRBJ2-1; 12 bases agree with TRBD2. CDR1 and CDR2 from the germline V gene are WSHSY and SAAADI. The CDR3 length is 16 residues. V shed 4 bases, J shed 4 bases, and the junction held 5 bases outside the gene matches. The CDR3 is CASSATSGSLYNEQFF. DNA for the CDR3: TGCGCCAGCAGTGCGACTAGCGGGAGTTTGTACAATGAGCAGTTCTTC.

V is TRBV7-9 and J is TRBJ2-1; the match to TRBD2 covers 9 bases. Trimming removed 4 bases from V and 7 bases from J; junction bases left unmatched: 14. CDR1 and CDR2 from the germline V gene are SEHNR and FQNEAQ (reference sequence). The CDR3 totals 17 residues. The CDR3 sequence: CASSSIRGSGSRNEQFF. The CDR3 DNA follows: TGTGCCAGCAGCTCCATCCGGGGTAGCGGGAGTAGGAATGAGCAGTTCTTC.

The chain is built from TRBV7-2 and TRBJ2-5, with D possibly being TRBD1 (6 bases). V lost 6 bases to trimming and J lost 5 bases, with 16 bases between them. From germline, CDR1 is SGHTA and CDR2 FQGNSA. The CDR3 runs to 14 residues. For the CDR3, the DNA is TGTGCCAGCAGAGCTTCAGGGACATCGGAGACCCAGTACTTC. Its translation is CASRASGTSETQYF.

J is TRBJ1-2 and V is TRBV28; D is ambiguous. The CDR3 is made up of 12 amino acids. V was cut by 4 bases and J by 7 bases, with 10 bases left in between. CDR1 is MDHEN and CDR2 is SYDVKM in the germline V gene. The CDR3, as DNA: TGTGCCAGCAGTTGGGGTTTTGGTGGCTACACCTTC. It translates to CASSWGFGGYTF.

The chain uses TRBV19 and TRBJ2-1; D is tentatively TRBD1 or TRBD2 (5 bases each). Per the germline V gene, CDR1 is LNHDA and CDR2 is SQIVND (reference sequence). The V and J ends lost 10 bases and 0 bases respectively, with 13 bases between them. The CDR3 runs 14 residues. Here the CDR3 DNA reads TGTGCCACCGCCGGGACGCCCTCCTACAATGAGCAGTTCTTC. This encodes CATAGTPSYNEQFF.

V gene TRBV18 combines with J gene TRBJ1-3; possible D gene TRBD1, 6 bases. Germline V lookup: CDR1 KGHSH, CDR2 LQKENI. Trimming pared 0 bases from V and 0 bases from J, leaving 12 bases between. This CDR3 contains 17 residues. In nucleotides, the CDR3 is TGTGCCAGCTCACCACCGAGGGGGGAGAACTCTGGAAACACCATATATTTT. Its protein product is CASSPPRGENSGNTIYF.

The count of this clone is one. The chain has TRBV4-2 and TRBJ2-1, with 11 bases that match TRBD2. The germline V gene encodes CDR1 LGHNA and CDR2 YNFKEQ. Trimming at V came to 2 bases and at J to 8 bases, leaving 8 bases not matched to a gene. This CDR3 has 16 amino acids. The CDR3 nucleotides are TGTGCCAGCAGCCAATACGTAGCGGGGGGGCGCTATGAGCAGTTCTTC. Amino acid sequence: CASSQYVAGGRYEQFF.

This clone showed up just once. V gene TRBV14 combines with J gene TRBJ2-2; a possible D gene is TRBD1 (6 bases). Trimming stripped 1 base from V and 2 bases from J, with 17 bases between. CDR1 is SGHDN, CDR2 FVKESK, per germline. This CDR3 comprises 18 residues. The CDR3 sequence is CASSQGPLQGLNTGELFF. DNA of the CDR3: TGTGCCAGCAGCCAAGGCCCCCTACAGGGTTTAAACACCGGGGAGCTGTTTTTT.

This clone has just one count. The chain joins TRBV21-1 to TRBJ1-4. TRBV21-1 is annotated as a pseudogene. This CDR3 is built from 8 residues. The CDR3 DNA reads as TGTGCCGGGGAAAAACTGTTTTTT. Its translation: CAGEKLFF.

CDR3 DNA: TGTGCCAGCAGACCGGCAGACAGGGGGCGAAACACTGAAGCTTTCTTT. Translating gives CASRPADRGRNTEAFF. This chain connects TRBV11-2 to TRBJ1-1; 10 nucleotides align to TRBD1. The J segment lost 2 bases and the V segment lost 6 bases, leaving 9 bases of the junction unmatched. The CDR3 is 16 residues long. Germline V gene lookup returns CDR1 SGHAT and CDR2 FQNNGV. Full variable domain (missing parts from reference TRBV11-2 and TRBJ1-1): EAGVAQSPRYKIIEKRQSVAFWCNPISGHATLYWYQQILGQGPKLLIQFQNNGVVDDSQLPKDRFSAERLKGVDSTLKIQPAKLEDSAVYLCASRPADRGRNTEAFFGQGTRLTVV.

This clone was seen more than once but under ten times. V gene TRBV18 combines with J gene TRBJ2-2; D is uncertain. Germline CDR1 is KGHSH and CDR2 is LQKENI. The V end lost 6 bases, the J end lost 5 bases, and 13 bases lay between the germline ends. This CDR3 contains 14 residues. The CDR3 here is CASSMPPVTGELFF. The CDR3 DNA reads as TGTGCCAGCTCCATGCCCCCCGTGACCGGGGAGCTGTTTTTT.

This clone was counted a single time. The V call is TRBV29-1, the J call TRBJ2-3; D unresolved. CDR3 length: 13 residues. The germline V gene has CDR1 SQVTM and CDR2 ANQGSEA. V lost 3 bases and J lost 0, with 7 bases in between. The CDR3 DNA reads TGCAGCGTTGACGAGCAGAGCACAGATACGCAGTATTTT. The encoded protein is CSVDEQSTDTQYF.

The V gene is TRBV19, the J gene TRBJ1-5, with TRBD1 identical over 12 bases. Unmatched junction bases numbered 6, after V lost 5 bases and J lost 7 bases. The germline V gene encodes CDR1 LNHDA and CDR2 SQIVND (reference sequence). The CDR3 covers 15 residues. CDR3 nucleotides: TGTGCCAGTAGTCCTGGGACAGGGGGCGGGCAGCCCCAGCATTTT. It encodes CASSPGTGGGQPQHF.

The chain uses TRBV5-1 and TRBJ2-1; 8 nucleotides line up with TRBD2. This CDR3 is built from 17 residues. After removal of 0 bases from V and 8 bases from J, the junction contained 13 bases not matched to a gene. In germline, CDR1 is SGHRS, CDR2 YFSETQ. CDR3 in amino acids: CASSLGVRGSGVHEQFF. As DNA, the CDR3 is TGCGCCAGCAGCTTGGGGGTGAGGGGTAGCGGGGTCCATGAGCAGTTCTTC.

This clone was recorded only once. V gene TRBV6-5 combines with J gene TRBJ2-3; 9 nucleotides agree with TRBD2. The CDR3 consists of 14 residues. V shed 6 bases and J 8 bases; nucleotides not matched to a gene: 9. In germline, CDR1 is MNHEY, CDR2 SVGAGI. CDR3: CASSGAGGPSTQYF. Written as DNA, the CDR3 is TGTGCCAGCAGCGGTGCGGGGGGGCCAAGTACGCAGTATTTT.

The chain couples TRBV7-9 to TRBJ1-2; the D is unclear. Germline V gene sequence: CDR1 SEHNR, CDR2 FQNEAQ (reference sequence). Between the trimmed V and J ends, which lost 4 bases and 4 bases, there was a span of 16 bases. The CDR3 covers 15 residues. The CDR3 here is CASSYPGSRAYGYTF. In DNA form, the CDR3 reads TGTGCCAGCAGCTACCCCGGGAGTCGCGCCTATGGCTACACCTTC.

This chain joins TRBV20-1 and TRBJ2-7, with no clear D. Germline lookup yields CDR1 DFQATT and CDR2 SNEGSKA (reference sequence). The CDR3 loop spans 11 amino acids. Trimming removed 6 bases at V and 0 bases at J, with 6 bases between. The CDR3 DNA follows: TGCAGTGCACAGAGCTCCTACGAGCAGTACTTC. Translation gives CSAQSSYEQYF.